The text below deals with one T cell receptor beta chain. This entry is derived from a study of blood T cell repertoires in COVID-19. Across the study: Specimens from acute and convalescent COVID-19 originated in the United States, Italy and Spain.

Source study methods: Scientists estimated how many nucleated cells there were by amplifying reference gene primers. Here immunoSEQ multiplex PCR was the method, and the copy in TCRdb shows in-frame clones only, minus some. V, J and clone size were drawn from that table, and D and trimming were deduced from the DNA. The data contain approximately 290,000 clones, over 75% of them singletons. Between the trimmed V and J ends, which lost 7 bases and 5 bases, there was a span of 11 bases. Germline CDR1 is SNHLY and CDR2 is FYNNEI. The CDR3 loop spans 13 amino acids. The age range of participants was roughly 18 to 90 years, with residence in approximately 25 US areas. Participants were placed into cohorts based on the clinical history they reported.

The origin of this receptor is a woman younger than 45 who had recovered from COVID-19. The sample taken for sequencing was PBMCs or T cells enriched from blood (not recorded which). The J gene is TRBJ1-4, the V gene TRBV2; unclear D gene. The CDR3 reads CASKERQNEKLFF. DNA for the CDR3: TGTGCCAGCAAAGAGCGGCAAAATGAAAAACTGTTTTTT. The full variable domain, with the rest looked up from reference TRBV2 and TRBJ1-4, is EPEVTQTPSHQVTQMGQEVILRCVPISNHLYFYWYRQILGQKVEFLVSFYNNEISEKSEIFDDQFSVERPDGSNFTLKIRSTKLEDSAMYFCASKERQNEKLFFGSGTQLSVL.